Below, 19 T cell receptor beta chains from the same sample are listed, as sequenced in a study of shared clonotypes between healthy human individuals. CD8 cells regarded as naive lacked CD45RO, were positively chosen for CCR7, and omitted terminally differentiated effector memory CD45RA+ cells. The table came from immunoSEQ multiplex PCR; TCRdb's copy has only in-frame clones and leaves some out. The table shows hundreds of thousands of clones, with roughly 98% occurring only once. What was sequenced was naive CD8+ T cells sorted from blood. The receptors shown here come from a man in his thirties or forties in good health.

This chain links TRBV4-3 with TRBJ2-1, with D possibly being TRBD2 (5 bases). CDR1 and CDR2 (germline): LGHNA, YSLEER. The length of the CDR3 is 16 residues. The V and J ends lost 1 base and 3 bases respectively, with 13 bases between them. In nucleotides, the CDR3 is TGCGCCAGCAGCCAAGTGGCTAGCAGTTTCTACAATGAGCAGTTCTTC. Its translation: CASSQVASSFYNEQFF.

J is TRBJ1-2 and V is TRBV4-1, with 7 bases lining up with TRBD1. The CDR3 totals 14 residues. In germline, CDR1 is MGHRA, CDR2 YSYEKL. The ends lost 3 bases at V and 1 base at J; junction bases unmatched: 2. Here the CDR3 reads CASSHWDSNYGYTF. The CDR3, as DNA: TGCGCCAGCAGCCACTGGGACAGTAACTATGGCTACACCTTC.

This clone was observed a single time. The chain employs TRBV27 and TRBJ2-3; 7 bases align to TRBD2. Germline CDR1 reads MNHEY; CDR2 reads SMNVEV (reference sequence). The CDR3 is 14 residues long. With 5 bases clipped from V and 3 bases from J, the junction kept 5 bases outside the gene matches. CDR3 region: CASSPGLSTDTQYF. CDR3 nucleotide sequence: TGTGCCAGCAGTCCGGGACTATCAACAGATACGCAGTATTTT.

This chain links TRBV14 with TRBJ2-1, with 8 bases identical to TRBD2. Germline V lookup: CDR1 SGHDN, CDR2 FVKESK. The CDR3 length is 16 residues. Germline trimming cut 0 bases from V and 9 bases from J; bases unmatched to any gene: 10. The CDR3 region is CASSQESGSGWREQFF. The DNA of the CDR3 is TGTGCCAGCAGCCAAGAGAGCGGGAGCGGGTGGCGTGAGCAGTTCTTC. Combining the CDR3 with reference TRBV14 and TRBJ2-1 gives the whole variable domain EAGVTQFPSHSVIEKGQTVTLRCDPISGHDNLYWYRRVMGKEIKFLLHFVKESKQDESGMPNNRFLAERTGGTYSTLKVQPAELEDSGVYFCASSQESGSGWREQFFGPGTRLTVL.

This sequence joins TRBV5-4 and TRBJ2-1, with 10 positions matching TRBD2. V shed 2 bases and J 5 bases; nucleotides not matched to a gene: 7. The CDR3 loop spans 16 amino acids. Germline V gene lookup returns CDR1 SGHNT and CDR2 YYREEE (reference sequence). CDR3 sequence reads: CASSLIAGGINNEQFF. The CDR3 nucleotides are TGTGCCAGCAGCTTAATAGCGGGAGGCATAAACAATGAGCAGTTCTTC.

The V gene is TRBV5-5, the J gene TRBJ2-1; 7 bases are a match to TRBD1. Trimming cost V 3 bases and J 7 bases; bases outside gene matches: 1. In germline, CDR1 is SGHKS, CDR2 YYEKEE (reference sequence). CDR3 length: 12 amino acids. CDR3 residues: CASSWDSNEQFF. The DNA of the CDR3 is TGTGCCAGCAGCTGGGACAGTAATGAGCAGTTCTTC.

This chain links TRBV6-6 with TRBJ2-1; the D is unclear. The CDR3 consists of 13 residues. V was cut by 2 bases and J by 5 bases, with 7 bases left in between. The germline gives CDR1 MNHNY, CDR2 SVGAGI (reference sequence). For the CDR3, the DNA is TGTGCCAGCAGTTACAGTAGGGACAATGAGCAGTTCTTC. It is translated as CASSYSRDNEQFF.

This chain links TRBV27 with TRBJ1-2; TRBD1 aligns across 7 bases. The germline gives CDR1 MNHEY, CDR2 SMNVEV (reference sequence). This CDR3 has 15 residues. V dropped 0 bases and J dropped 3; count of bases not matched to a gene: 4. Written as DNA, the CDR3 is TGTGCCAGCAGTTTATCGTACGGGACAGACTATGGCTACACCTTC. It encodes CASSLSYGTDYGYTF.

This clone was recorded a few times. This chain links TRBV7-9 with TRBJ2-5; 7 bases match TRBD1. Germline CDR1 SEHNR, CDR2 FQNEAQ (reference sequence). The V gene end was trimmed by 6 bases and the J gene end by 2 bases; junction bases not matched to a gene: 3. The CDR3 is 13 residues long. This CDR3 reads CASRGQFQETQYF. CDR3 nucleotides: TGTGCCAGCAGGGGACAGTTTCAAGAGACCCAGTACTTC.

The chain recombines TRBV7-9 with TRBJ2-1, with a weak D call TRBD2 (6 bases). The V end lost 5 bases, the J end lost 12 bases, and 17 bases lay between the germline ends. The germline V gene has CDR1 SEHNR and CDR2 FQNEAQ (reference sequence). This CDR3 spans 13 amino acids. CDR3 loop: CASSGNTGEGQFF. The CDR3 DNA sequence: TGTGCCAGCAGCGGTAACACGGGGGAAGGGCAGTTCTTC.

CDR3 nucleotide sequence: TGTGCCAGCAGCTTATGGGTAATGGAATGGGACAATGAGCAGTTCTTC. It translates to CASSLWVMEWDNEQFF. The chain carries TRBV7-9 and TRBJ2-1, with D unclear. The CDR3 spans 16 residues. The V and J ends lost 2 bases and 5 bases respectively, with 16 bases between them. CDR1 and CDR2 (germline): SEHNR, FQNEAQ (reference sequence).

There are a few counts of this clone. The chain employs TRBV5-1 and TRBJ2-7; D unclear. The germline CDR1 and CDR2 sequences are SGHRS and YFSETQ. V lost 5 bases, J lost 1 base, and 10 bases lay in between. The CDR3 loop spans 13 amino acids. CDR3 loop: CASRGSTSYEQYF. CDR3 sequence (DNA): TGCGCCAGCAGGGGTTCTACTTCCTACGAGCAGTACTTC.

J is TRBJ2-3 and V is TRBV7-3; 8 nucleotides line up with TRBD2. The CDR3 extends over 14 amino acids. The V segment lost 3 bases and the J segment 5 bases; nucleotides outside the gene matches: 4. Germline CDR1 and CDR2: SGHTA and FQGTGA. The CDR3: CASSFSGSQDTQYF. CDR3 nucleotide sequence: TGTGCCAGCAGCTTCAGCGGGAGTCAAGATACGCAGTATTTT.

This chain joins TRBV4-1 and TRBJ2-7; D perhaps matches TRBD1 (6 bases). Trimming cost V 1 base and J 0 bases, with 13 bases left between them. The germline gives CDR1 MGHRA, CDR2 YSYEKL. This CDR3 spans 16 amino acids. CDR3 region: CASSQASGVPSYEQYF. In nucleotides, the CDR3 is TGCGCCAGCAGCCAAGCGTCAGGGGTTCCCTCCTACGAGCAGTACTTC.

V and J are TRBV18 and TRBJ2-7, with D perhaps being TRBD1 or TRBD2 (5 bases each). Trimming stripped 3 bases from V and 5 bases from J, with 14 bases between. The CDR3 extends over 14 amino acids. From germline, CDR1 is KGHSH and CDR2 LQKENI. The CDR3 sequence is CASSPDRGPDEQYF. The CDR3, as DNA: TGTGCCAGCTCACCTGACCGGGGCCCGGACGAGCAGTACTTC.

J is TRBJ1-2 and V is TRBV5-4; 9 bases align to TRBD1. In germline, CDR1 is SGHNT, CDR2 YYREEE (reference sequence). The CDR3 sequence is 14 residues long. The ends lost 3 bases at V and 5 bases at J; junction bases unmatched: 5. CDR3 sequence: CASSSRDREYGYTF. DNA for the CDR3: TGTGCCAGCAGCTCTAGGGACAGGGAATATGGCTACACCTTC.

The chain carries TRBV6-7 and TRBJ2-3, with 13 bases lining up with TRBD2. TRBV6-7 has ORF status, its function being uncertain. The CDR3 spans 17 residues. Losses at the gene ends were 8 bases for V and 1 base for J; bases not matched to a gene: 9. CDR3 coding DNA: TGTGCCAGCTCAACTAGCGGGAGGGCCGACGGCACAGATACGCAGTATTTT. Protein sequence: CASSTSGRADGTDTQYF.

The rearrangement uses TRBV4-1 and TRBJ2-1; perhaps TRBD2 as D (6 bases). Germline V gene sequence: CDR1 MGHRA, CDR2 YSYEKL. The CDR3 loop spans 15 amino acids. V gave up 0 bases and J gave up 5 bases, with 11 bases separating them. The CDR3 DNA is TGCGCCAGCAGCCAAGATCGGGGACTCAACAATGAGCAGTTCTTC. This translates into CASSQDRGLNNEQFF.

The chain links TRBV7-9 to TRBJ2-2; 7 bases align to TRBD1. This CDR3 region has 16 residues. V was pared by 3 bases and J by 1 base, with 5 bases of the junction left unmatched. CDR1 SEHNR and CDR2 FQNEAQ come from the germline V gene (reference sequence). In nucleotides, the CDR3 is TGTGCCAGCAGCTTGAACAGGGGTAGGAACACCGGGGAGCTGTTTTTT. Its translation is CASSLNRGRNTGELFF.